The source of this T cell receptor (beta chain) is a study of a mutant IDH1 vaccine in newly diagnosed glioma. V dropped 3 bases and J dropped 2 bases, with 7 bases sitting between them. The CDR3 length is 13 residues. Looked up from germline, CDR1 is SNHLY and CDR2 is FYNNEI. Time point meaning: week 35, safety follow-up. What each vaccine dose contained was 300 ug of mutant IDH1 20-mer peptide, accompanied by topical imiquimod. Details on this clone: Its cognate antigen is unknown.

Repertoires were generated with immunoSEQ multiplex PCR, while TCRdb's copy carries only in-frame clones and drops some. The repertoire holds around 53,000 clones, 65% to 80% seen once, with over 6.5% in the top ten. The V call is TRBV2, the J call TRBJ2-5; D not resolved. This specimen was PBMCs, taken from a glioma patient whose treatment included an IDH1 peptide vaccine. The clonotype comes from a man in his forties or fifties with glioma. CDR3 nucleotide sequence: TGTGCCAGCAGTGACCCCACGCAAGAGACCCAGTACTTC. It specifies CASSDPTQETQYF.